This TCR beta chain derives from a study of blood T cell repertoires in COVID-19. Across the study: PBMCs, B-cell-depleted T cells, or T cells were the source of the cDNA or gDNA that made up the material.

The CDR3 runs 14 residues. Germline V gene lookup returns CDR1 LGHNT and CDR2 FRNRAP. The assay was immunoSEQ multiplex PCR, and TCRdb's table has in-frame clones only and misses some. Of 300,000 to 400,000 clones in the sample, 80% to 90% were seen once. Points on this clone: A read error may produce the germline difference seen at one junction end.

This TCR derives from a young woman with COVID-19, enrolled during active disease. The chain combines TRBV12-5 with TRBJ2-3, with D perhaps TRBD2 (7 bases). Source material: peripheral blood. The CDR3 protein is CASGLGGGADTQYF. The CDR3 nucleotides read TGTGCTAGTGGGTTGGGGGGGGGCGCGGATACGCAGTATTTT.